This is a list of T cell receptor beta chains from one sample in a study of blood T cells in healthy people across ages. MiXCR, applied by TCRdb to the 5' RACE reads, yields one record per CDR3 protein. Here the sample spans some 900,000 distinct CDR3 sequences, roughly 26% being singletons. Sequencing input: blood. The receptor set was obtained from a woman older than 75 in good health. The CDR3 runs from the conserved cysteine through the conserved F or W. Fields, in order: J gene, D gene, clone size, V gene, CDR3 length, CDR3 DNA, CDR3 protein. A D gene is named only where the DNA matches it firmly. Clone size, where shown, is once, few, many, or a class for clones that have expanded.

TRBJ1-1 | NA | NA | TRBV14 | 17 | TGTGCCAGCAGCCGGCACAGGGTAAATAGGATGAACACTGAAGCTTTCTTT | CASSRHRVNRMNTEAFF
TRBJ2-7 | NA | many | TRBV27 | 17 | TGTGCCAGCAGTTCCGCCGCGAATCGACTGGGGGGTAACGAGCAGTACTTC | CASSSAANRLGGNEQYF
TRBJ1-5 | NA | NA | TRBV12-3/TRBV12-4 | 15 | TGTGCCAGCAGTTCAGGAACAAGGGGAAATCAGCCCCAGCATTTT | CASSSGTRGNQPQHF
TRBJ2-1 | TRBD2 | many | TRBV2 | 19 | TGTGCCAGCAGTGGGGGAGTGGCTAGCGGGGGGGCCATAGTCAATGAGCAGTTCTTC | CASSGGVASGGAIVNEQFF
TRBJ2-7 | NA | few | TRBV6-1 | 14 | TGTGCCAGTGGAGCGGCTCAGGGACCCTACGAGCAGTACTTC | CASGAAQGPYEQYF
TRBJ1-5 | NA | few | TRBV6-2/TRBV6-3 | 13 | TGTGCCAGCGCGGACGGGAGCAATCAGCCCCAGCATTTT | CASADGSNQPQHF
TRBJ1-4 | TRBD1 | few | TRBV7-9 | 17 | TGTGCCAGCAGCTCCCGAGCCCGTACAGGGGTTGATGAAAAACTGTTTTTT | CASSSRARTGVDEKLFF
TRBJ2-3 | NA | NA | TRBV19 | 15 | TGTGCCAGTAGTCGTGCGGGAAGGCGTACAGATACGCAGTATTTT | CASSRAGRRTDTQYF
TRBJ1-6 | NA | many | TRBV5-1 | 14 | TGCGCCAGCAGCTTTGGAAATCGTAATTCACCCCTCCACTTT | CASSFGNRNSPLHF
TRBJ2-1 | NA | many | TRBV7-2 | 15 | TGTGCCAGCAGCAACTGGGGGGCCGTGGGCAATGAGCAGTTCTTC | CASSNWGAVGNEQFF
TRBJ2-7 | NA | many | TRBV7-2 | 13 | TGTGCCAGCAGCCCCGGGGTCACGAACGAGCAGTACTTC | CASSPGVTNEQYF
TRBJ2-7 | NA | few | TRBV7-9 | 19 | TGTGCCAGCAGCTTAGCGCCGACCAGCGGTTATAGCTCCTACAATGAGCAGTACTTC | CASSLAPTSGYSSYNEQYF
TRBJ2-1 | NA | many | TRBV6-2/TRBV6-3 | 14 | TGTGCCAGCAGTCCGGGACTGCGATACAATGAGCAGTTCTTC | CASSPGLRYNEQFF
TRBJ2-1 | NA | many | TRBV7-8 | 14 | TGTGCCAGCAGCCCGAGGTCGAGGGTCAATGAGCAGTTCTTC | CASSPRSRVNEQFF
TRBJ2-5 | NA | NA | TRBV28 | 15 | TGTGCCAGCAGTTTCGTTGGGAACCGGGAGGAGACCCAGTACTTC | CASSFVGNREETQYF
TRBJ1-1 | NA | few | TRBV7-8 | 14 | TGTGCCAGCAGCTTAGGATACGCGAACACTGAAGCTTTCTTT | CASSLGYANTEAFF
TRBJ1-5 | TRBD1 | many | TRBV5-1 | 14 | TGTGCCAGCAGCTTAGGCCAGGGGGATCAGCCCCAGCATTTT | CASSLGQGDQPQHF
TRBJ1-4 | NA | NA | TRBV27 | 14 | TGTGCCAGCAGCAAACAGGGACGTCGGGAAAAACTGTTTTTT | CASSKQGRREKLFF
TRBJ2-2 | TRBD2 | NA | TRBV6-2/TRBV6-3 | 14 | TGTGCCAGCAGGCCGGGGGGGACCACCGGGGAGCTGTTTTTT | CASRPGGTTGELFF
TRBJ1-1 | TRBD1 | few | TRBV11-2 | 15 | TGTGCCAGCACCCCGGGGACAGGGATGAACACTGAAGCTTTCTTT | CASTPGTGMNTEAFF
TRBJ2-7 | TRBD2 | NA | TRBV10-2 | 14 | TGCGCCAGCAGCCAGACTAGCGGGGGAGTCGAGCAGTACTTC | CASSQTSGGVEQYF
TRBJ2-1 | TRBD2 | many | TRBV7-9 | 15 | TGTGCCAGCACCCTTAGCGGGGGGGCCGTGAATGAGCAGTTCTTC | CASTLSGGAVNEQFF
TRBJ2-3 | NA | NA | TRBV7-9 | 11 | TGTGCCGGCAGCTTAGCGCAGGGGCAGTATTTT | CAGSLAQGQYF
TRBJ1-1 | TRBD1 | few | TRBV14 | 15 | TGTGCCAGCAGCCGGACTCAGGGGGTAGGAACTGAAGCTTTCTTT | CASSRTQGVGTEAFF
TRBJ2-7 | NA | NA | TRBV23-1 | 13 | TGCGCCACCGCGACACCGAGGGCCCACGAGCAGTACTTC | CATATPRAHEQYF
TRBJ2-3 | TRBD1 | NA | TRBV12-3/TRBV12-4 | 16 | TGTGCCAGCAGTCACTCGGGACAGTTGGGAGCAGATATGGAATATTTT | CASSHSGQLGADMEYF